Listed here are 19 T cell receptor beta chains from one sample, sequenced in a study of long-term antiretroviral therapy in people with HIV. It was version v3.0 of the immunoSEQ assay that was run at survey level. Libraries were prepared by immunoSEQ multiplex PCR; TCRdb keeps only in-frame clonotypes and omits some of them. There are about 43,000 clones in the sample; about 94% occur only once, and around 2.1% lies in the top ten. The sample consisted of unsorted PBMCs, taken 9.2 years after starting antiretroviral therapy. Source of these receptors: a young man with HIV.

The gene calls are TRBV4-2 and TRBJ1-3; perhaps TRBD1 as D (6 bases). Germline assignment: CDR1 LGHNA and CDR2 YNFKEQ. CDR3 length: 17 residues. Deletions cut 6 bases from V and 4 bases from J, with 22 bases between. The chain's CDR3 is CASSLSLGGAGGNTIYF. The CDR3 nucleotides are TGTGCCAGCAGTCTCAGCCTAGGGGGGGCGGGAGGAAACACCATATATTTT.

The chain carries TRBV7-9 and TRBJ2-1, with TRBD1 matching 9 bases. This CDR3 region has 15 residues. V shed 5 bases, J shed 1 base, and the junction held 3 bases outside the gene matches. CDR1 is SEHNR, CDR2 FQNEAQ, per germline (reference sequence). As DNA, the CDR3 is TGTGCCAGCAGCACCGGACAGGGGTCCTACAATGAGCAGTTCTTC. As protein: CASSTGQGSYNEQFF.

The rearrangement joins TRBV4-1 to TRBJ1-2; D possibly corresponds to TRBD1 (5 bases). The CDR3 is 14 residues long. V was trimmed by 5 bases and J by 10 bases, leaving 20 bases between them. From germline, CDR1 is MGHRA and CDR2 YSYEKL. The CDR3 DNA sequence: TGCGCCAGCAGCAACAATGTTCAGGGACCTGACTACACCTTC. It codes for CASSNNVQGPDYTF.

The sample holds a few counts of this clone. V gene TRBV9 combines with J gene TRBJ1-6, with D tentatively TRBD1 (5 bases). The germline V gene has CDR1 SGDLS and CDR2 YYNGEE. The length of the CDR3 is 15 residues. The V gene lost 4 bases and the J gene lost 5 bases, with 13 bases spanning the gap. The chain's CDR3 is CASSRAGTDNSPLHF. The CDR3 nucleotides are TGTGCCAGCAGCCGCGCCGGGACTGATAATTCACCCCTCCACTTT.

This chain joins TRBV2 and TRBJ1-3, with 8 bases identical to TRBD1. This CDR3 comprises 14 residues. Germline loops: CDR1 SNHLY, CDR2 FYNNEI. The junction had 1 base not matched to a gene; V was cut back by 6 bases and J by 0 bases. CDR3 nucleotide sequence: TGTGCCAGCAGGACAGGGGCCTCTGGAAACACCATATATTTT. It is translated as CASRTGASGNTIYF.

The chain has TRBV5-1 and TRBJ2-6; no clear D. V lost 5 bases and J lost 0, with 6 bases in between. Germline CDR1 reads SGHRS; CDR2 reads YFSETQ. The CDR3 contains 14 residues. The chain's CDR3 is CASREASGANVLTF. In DNA, the CDR3 is TGCGCCAGCAGGGAAGCCTCTGGGGCCAACGTCCTGACTTTC.

Remarks on this clone: Relative to the germline gene, one junction end is altered; a read error may explain this. The J gene is TRBJ2-3, the V gene TRBV5-6; D uncertain. Germline CDR1 and CDR2: SGHDT and YYEEEE. The CDR3 length is 14 residues. The DNA of the CDR3 is TGTGTCAGCAGCTTGTGGGTCCACACAGATACGCAGTATTTT. It translates to CVSSLWVHTDTQYF.

The DNA of the CDR3 is TGTGCCTGGAGTGTTCCGGGAGGGGAGCTGTTTTTT. Amino acid sequence: CAWSVPGGELFF. J is TRBJ2-2 and V is TRBV30; possibly TRBD2 for D (5 bases). In germline, CDR1 is GTSNPN, CDR2 SVGIG (reference sequence). The V and J ends lost 0 bases and 8 bases respectively, with 7 bases between them. CDR3 length equals 12 residues.

V and J are TRBV5-1 and TRBJ2-7; 7 bases align to TRBD1. Germline V gene sequence: CDR1 SGHRS, CDR2 YFSETQ. Trimming cost V 4 bases and J 2 bases; bases outside gene matches: 6. The CDR3 runs 14 residues. This chain's CDR3 is CASSRGTVTYEQYF. CDR3 nucleotides: TGCGCCAGCAGCAGGGGGACAGTAACCTACGAGCAGTACTTC.

The chain recombines TRBV2 with TRBJ2-6; unclear D gene. Germline V gives CDR1 SNHLY, CDR2 FYNNEI. Trimming took off 3 bases at V and 0 bases at J, with 6 bases between the two ends. This CDR3 spans 15 amino acids. CDR3 region: CASSEGNSGANVLTF. The CDR3 nucleotides are TGTGCCAGCAGTGAGGGAAACTCTGGGGCCAACGTCCTGACTTTC.

The rearrangement links TRBV2 to TRBJ2-1; no definite D call. Germline V gives CDR1 SNHLY, CDR2 FYNNEI. The CDR3 has 14 residues. Trimming cost V 6 bases and J 2 bases, with 11 bases left between them. CDR3 DNA: TGTGCCAGCAGGGCAGAGGAACCCTACAATGAGCAGTTCTTC. Encoded protein: CASRAEEPYNEQFF.

The table lists this clone with a count of one. The rearrangement links TRBV2 to TRBJ2-3; TRBD2 aligns across 7 bases. Trimming took 7 bases from V and 5 from J; bases not matched to a gene: 12. Germline V gene lookup returns CDR1 SNHLY and CDR2 FYNNEI. The CDR3 spans 15 residues. As DNA, the CDR3 is TGTGCCAGCACCCCGGGGGTTTGGGGGGGAGATACGCAGTATTTT. The encoded protein is CASTPGVWGGDTQYF.

The chain uses TRBV5-1 and TRBJ2-6; D is possibly TRBD1 (5 bases). The CDR3 contains 16 residues. Deletions cut 2 bases from V and 0 bases from J, with 9 bases between. Looked up from germline, CDR1 is SGHRS and CDR2 is YFSETQ. CDR3 amino acids: CASSLQVSSGANVLTF. CDR3 DNA sequence: TGCGCCAGCAGCTTACAGGTTAGCTCTGGGGCCAACGTCCTGACTTTC.

J is TRBJ1-6 and V is TRBV4-1; D not resolved. CDR1 is MGHRA and CDR2 is YSYEKL in the germline V gene. The CDR3 totals 13 residues. The germline V and J ends were trimmed by 4 bases and 7 bases, with 8 bases remaining between them. This CDR3 reads CASSLDGNSPLHF. CDR3 DNA: TGCGCCAGCAGCCTGGACGGAAATTCACCCCTCCACTTT.

Written as DNA, the CDR3 is TGCGCCAGCAGTGAGTCGTCTAACTCTGGAAACACCATATATTTT. This sequence encodes CASSESSNSGNTIYF. This chain uses TRBV10-1 with TRBJ1-3; D is unclear. The V end was cut by 0 bases, the J end by 0 bases, with 6 bases between. The CDR3 consists of 15 residues. From germline, CDR1 is WNHNN and CDR2 SYGVQD (reference sequence).

The rearrangement links TRBV4-1 to TRBJ2-2; D tentatively fits TRBD1 or TRBD2 (5 bases each). The CDR3 has 17 residues. With 1 base removed from V and 1 base from J, the gap between germline ends came to 13 bases. Germline CDR1 MGHRA, CDR2 YSYEKL. The CDR3 reads CASSQGWGTLNTGELFF. The CDR3 nucleotides read TGCGCCAGCAGCCAAGGGTGGGGGACCTTGAACACCGGGGAGCTGTTTTTT.

In its sample, this clone was seen a few times. The chain is built from TRBV18 and TRBJ1-1; D ambiguous. V dropped 6 bases and J dropped 11 bases, with 16 bases sitting between them. Germline V lookup: CDR1 KGHSH, CDR2 LQKENI. The CDR3 spans 12 residues. The CDR3 nucleotides read TGTGCCAGCTCTCCAACGGCCAGCGAGGCTTTCTTT. It translates to CASSPTASEAFF.

The chain carries TRBV28 and TRBJ1-1; 7 nucleotides align to TRBD1. The CDR3 covers 14 residues. Per the germline V gene, CDR1 is MDHEN and CDR2 is SYDVKM. Germline trimming cut 7 bases from V and 4 bases from J; bases unmatched to any gene: 9. The CDR3 DNA reads as TGTGCCAGCACCCCAGGCGGGACAGTCACTGAAGCTTTCTTT. Residues: CASTPGGTVTEAFF.

The rearrangement uses TRBV5-4 and TRBJ2-6; the D gene is possibly TRBD1 (5 bases). This CDR3 contains 15 residues. The V gene's germline CDR1 is SGHNT and CDR2 YYREEE (reference sequence). Trimming pared 3 bases from V and 2 bases from J, leaving 9 bases between. The CDR3 region is CASSSRVTGANVLTF. DNA of the CDR3: TGTGCCAGCAGCTCCAGGGTGACTGGGGCCAACGTCCTGACTTTC. The variable domain in full, completed from reference TRBV5-4 and TRBJ2-6, reads ETGVTQSPTHLIKTRGQQVTLRCSSQSGHNTVSWYQQALGQGPQFIFQYYREEENGRGNFPPRFSGLQFPNYSSELNVNALELDDSALYLCASSSRVTGANVLTFGAGSRLTVL.